Presented here are 24 T cell receptor beta chains from one specimen sequenced in a study of vaccination and CD4 T cells after COVID-19 (dated by TCRdb to 2022 to 2024). Libraries came from PCR. Sequencer: Illumina iSeq 100. DNA from cultured CD4+ T cells was subjected to TCR sequencing with the Oncomine TCR Beta short-read assay at the Johns Hopkins FTIC core. TCRdb reworked the public reads: Q25 trimming with fastp, MiXCR clone assembly, productive beta chains retained. Each entry merges the rows of one CDR3 protein and shows their most common DNA and genes. The sample yields fewer than 15,000 distinct CDR3 sequences; approximately 46% were counted once. In total, the top ten clones hold less than 9% of the sample. This sample's treatment or condition label indicates: roughly 10-day PBMC culture with coronavirus spike peptide pools or control peptides (ViraFEST assay). No antigen has been identified for these receptors.

The source was CD4+ T cells from blood, cultured in vitro, collected after SARS-CoV-2 vaccination. These receptor sequences come from a human donor who had recovered from COVID-19.

The V and J genes are TRBV6-1 and TRBJ2-1; TRBD2 aligns across 8 bases. The end of the DNA is better explained by TRBJ2-7, so the J call may be wrong. From germline, CDR1 is MNHNS and CDR2 SASEGT. CDR3 length equals 13 residues. CDR3 region: CATAEREHYEQYF. The DNA for the CDR3 is TGTGCCACCGCAGAGCGGGAGCATTACGAGCAGTACTTC.

The CDR3 nucleotides are TGTGCCACCAGTTCCCCTGGGGCCAACGTCCTGACTTTC. It codes for CATSSPGANVLTF. The genes are TRBV24-1 and TRBJ2-6; D is undetermined. Trimming took off 6 bases at V and 2 bases at J, with 4 bases between the two ends. The CDR3 consists of 13 residues. Germline lookup yields CDR1 KGHDR and CDR2 SFDVKD.

This rearrangement joins TRBV28 to TRBJ2-1, with TRBD2 matching over 7 bases. CDR3 length: 12 residues. Germline loops: CDR1 MDHEN, CDR2 SYDVKM. Unmatched junction bases numbered 5, after V lost 6 bases and J lost 9 bases. In DNA form, the CDR3 reads TGTGCCAGCAGACGGGAGGAAGTTGAGCAGTTCTTC. Translated: CASRREEVEQFF.

This clonotype was counted only a few times. CDR3 region: CASSTGTGGLEAFF. In nucleotides, the CDR3 is TGTGCCAGCAGTACCGGGACAGGGGGCCTTGAAGCTTTCTTT. The chain recombines TRBV12-3 or TRBV12-4 with TRBJ1-1; 12 bases are shared with TRBD1. This CDR3 is built from 14 residues. V dropped 5 bases and J dropped 7; count of bases not matched to a gene: 5.

J is TRBJ2-2 and V is TRBV2; unclear D gene. The CDR3 contains 15 residues. Trimming cost V 3 bases and J 0 bases, with 8 bases left between them. In germline, CDR1 is SNHLY, CDR2 FYNNEI. DNA for the CDR3: TGTGCCAGCAGTGAGACGGCCACGAACACCGGGGAGCTGTTTTTT. Translation: CASSETATNTGELFF. Using reference TRBV2 and TRBJ2-2 for the parts outside the CDR3, the full variable domain is EPEVTQTPSHQVTQMGQEVILRCVPISNHLYFYWYRQILGQKVEFLVSFYNNEISEKSEIFDDQFSVERPDGSNFTLKIRSTKLEDSAMYFCASSETATNTGELFFGEGSRLTVL.

V and J are TRBV7-6 and TRBJ2-7; no clear D. The CDR3 runs to 14 residues. Germline V gene data show CDR1 as SGHVS and CDR2 as FNYEAQ. Trimming cost V 1 base and J 2 bases, with 9 bases left between them. This CDR3 reads CASSLGQRAYEQYF. The CDR3 DNA sequence: TGTGCCAGCAGCTTAGGCCAGAGAGCCTACGAGCAGTACTTC.

This clonotype was observed a handful of times. V gene TRBV20-1 combines with J gene TRBJ2-3; 11 bases align to TRBD2. This CDR3 has 13 amino acids. With V trimmed by 6 bases and J by 4 bases, 3 bases remained unmatched. Germline CDR1 DFQATT, CDR2 SNEGSKA (reference sequence). CDR3 DNA: TGCAGTGCCATAGCGGGAGGGCCAGATACGCAGTATTTT. It encodes CSAIAGGPDTQYF.

The genes are TRBV28 and TRBJ2-5, with TRBD2 matching over 9 bases. In germline, CDR1 is MDHEN, CDR2 SYDVKM. This CDR3 is built from 15 residues. The junction had 9 bases not matched to a gene; V was cut back by 5 bases and J by 5 bases. In DNA form, the CDR3 reads TGTGCCAGCAGTGGGATAGCGGGAGATAGGGAGACCCAGTACTTC. Protein product: CASSGIAGDRETQYF.

J is TRBJ2-5 and V is TRBV7-2; either TRBD1 or TRBD2 may supply D (6 bases each). CDR1 is SGHTA, CDR2 FQGNSA, per germline. The CDR3 runs to 16 residues. Trimming stripped 1 base from V and 3 bases from J, with 15 bases between. CDR3 residues: CASSLGRGPGKETQYF. The CDR3 DNA reads TGTGCCAGCAGCTTAGGTCGGGGGCCGGGAAAAGAGACCCAGTACTTC.

The rearrangement uses TRBV2 and TRBJ2-1; D unresolved. The CDR3 has 12 amino acids. Trimming removed 5 bases at V and 8 bases at J, with 10 bases between. The V gene's germline CDR1 is SNHLY and CDR2 FYNNEI. The CDR3 is CASSRASDEQFF. The CDR3 DNA reads as TGTGCCAGCAGTCGAGCTTCGGATGAGCAGTTCTTC.

This chain links TRBV20-1 with TRBJ1-3; possibly TRBD1 for D (5 bases). CDR1 and CDR2 (germline): DFQATT, SNEGSKA (reference sequence). The CDR3 contains 14 residues. V was cut by 6 bases and J by 0 bases, with 12 bases left in between. This CDR3 is CSAAAGTSGNTIYF. The CDR3 DNA sequence: TGCAGTGCCGCTGCCGGGACCTCTGGAAACACCATATATTTT.

This clonotype is medium-sized. This chain joins TRBV10-3 and TRBJ2-3; 10 bases match TRBD2. This CDR3 comprises 15 residues. The V gene end was trimmed by 7 bases and the J gene end by 2 bases; junction bases not matched to a gene: 6. The germline V gene encodes CDR1 ENHRY and CDR2 SYGVKD. The CDR3 spells CAITTGLADTDTQYF. CDR3 DNA: TGTGCCATCACGACCGGACTAGCGGACACAGATACGCAGTATTTT.

Here the CDR3 reads CASSDSTSGDTGELFF. The CDR3 nucleotides are TGTGCCAGCAGTGACTCGACTAGCGGGGACACCGGGGAGCTGTTTTTT. This chain connects TRBV6-4 to TRBJ2-2, with 11 bases aligning to TRBD2. V gave up 0 bases and J gave up 3 bases; unmatched junction bases: 0. Looked up from germline, CDR1 is MRHNA and CDR2 is SNTAGT. The CDR3 contains 16 residues.

This chain uses TRBV5-6 with TRBJ2-5, with a possible D match to TRBD2 (7 bases). CDR3 length: 14 residues. Germline lookup yields CDR1 SGHDT and CDR2 YYEEEE. V was trimmed by 2 bases and J by 5 bases, leaving 13 bases between them. The CDR3 coding sequence is TGTGCCAGCAGCTTAGGGGGAGGGGGGGAGACCCAGTACTTC. This translates into CASSLGGGGETQYF. The full variable domain, with the rest looked up from reference TRBV5-6 and TRBJ2-5, is DAGVTQSPTHLIKTRGQQVTLRCSPKSGHDTVSWYQQALGQGPQFIFQYYEEEERQRGNFPDRFSGHQFPNYSSELNVNALLLGDSALYLCASSLGGGGETQYFGPGTRLLVL.

This chain links TRBV4-1 with TRBJ1-5; TRBD1 might be the D (5 bases). Germline CDR1 reads MGHRA; CDR2 reads YSYEKL. The germline V and J ends were trimmed by 1 base and 0 bases, with 10 bases remaining between them. This CDR3 comprises 16 residues. The CDR3 coding sequence is TGCGCCAGCAGCCAAGGGGGGAGGGGTAGCAATCAGCCCCAGCATTTT. As protein: CASSQGGRGSNQPQHF.

Only a few counts were recorded for this clonotype. J is TRBJ1-1 and V is TRBV7-2; the D gene is possibly TRBD1 (5 bases). The ends were cut back, 5 bases at V and 2 bases at J, with 9 bases in the middle. This CDR3 comprises 13 residues. Germline V gives CDR1 SGHTA, CDR2 FQGNSA. CDR3 sequence: CASSMGTNTEAFF. CDR3 bases: TGTGCCAGCAGCATGGGGACTAACACTGAAGCTTTCTTT.

V is TRBV5-4 and J is TRBJ2-3; TRBD2 aligns across 12 bases. With V trimmed by 1 base and J by 2 bases, 2 bases remained unmatched. The length of the CDR3 is 16 residues. Germline V gene data show CDR1 as SGHNT and CDR2 as YYREEE (reference sequence). The CDR3 coding sequence is TGTGCCAGCAGCTTGACTAGCGGGAGGTACACAGATACGCAGTATTTT. Protein product: CASSLTSGRYTDTQYF.

This chain's CDR3 is CASSKPDRGSGNTIYF. CDR3 coding DNA: TGTGCCAGCAGCAAACCAGACAGGGGCTCTGGAAACACCATATATTTT. The chain has TRBV21-1 and TRBJ1-3; TRBD1 reflects the table's D call only, with no check against the DNA. TRBV21-1 is flagged as a pseudogene. This CDR3 spans 16 amino acids.

The rearrangement links TRBV5-1 to TRBJ2-2; weak D call: TRBD1 (6 bases). This CDR3 is 14 amino acids long. Germline V gene sequence: CDR1 SGHRS, CDR2 YFSETQ. The V gene lost 0 bases and the J gene lost 6 bases, with 9 bases spanning the gap. The CDR3 sequence: CASSLAQGPGELFF. CDR3 coding DNA: TGCGCCAGCAGCTTGGCACAGGGCCCCGGGGAGCTGTTTTTT.

This clonotype was seen only a few times. The genes are TRBV28 and TRBJ1-5; D unresolved. Germline CDR1 and CDR2: MDHEN and SYDVKM. This CDR3 contains 14 residues. With 5 bases removed from V and 3 bases from J, the gap between germline ends came to 11 bases. CDR3 loop: CASSGNRANQPQHF. CDR3 sequence (DNA): TGTGCCAGCAGTGGTAACAGAGCCAATCAGCCCCAGCATTTT.

The V gene is TRBV12-3 or TRBV12-4, the J gene TRBJ2-2, with TRBD1 matching 9 bases. The CDR3 extends over 15 amino acids. J was trimmed by 8 bases and V by 5 bases; bases with no gene match: 9. The CDR3 is CASSRITQGAGELFF. Here the CDR3 DNA reads TGTGCCAGCAGTCGGATTACACAGGGGGCAGGGGAGCTGTTTTTT.

The rearrangement joins TRBV4-3 to TRBJ2-2, with TRBD2 matching over 9 bases. Germline values: CDR1 LGHNA, CDR2 YSLEER. Germline trimming cut 7 bases from V and 4 bases from J; bases unmatched to any gene: 4. This CDR3 spans 14 amino acids. The CDR3 loop reads CASKRGRATGELFF. CDR3 bases: TGCGCCAGCAAACGCGGGAGGGCCACCGGGGAGCTGTTTTTT.

This clonotype is categorized as medium-sized. The chain combines TRBV7-9 with TRBJ2-5, with 10 bases identical to TRBD1. The CDR3 runs to 15 residues. CDR1 and CDR2 (germline): SEHNR, FQNEAQ (reference sequence). V trimming: 6 bases; J trimming: 4 bases; junction bases outside the gene matches: 8. The CDR3 sequence is CASSPGTGDRETQYF. The CDR3 coding sequence is TGTGCCAGCAGTCCCGGGACAGGGGACCGAGAGACCCAGTACTTC.

This rearrangement joins TRBV6-1 to TRBJ1-3; possibly TRBD1 for D (5 bases). Trimming removed 1 base at V and 4 bases at J, with 8 bases between. The germline CDR1 and CDR2 sequences are MNHNS and SASEGT. The CDR3 covers 14 residues. The CDR3 reads CASSEGGSGNTIYF. For the CDR3, the DNA is TGTGCCAGCAGTGAAGGGGGGTCCGGAAACACCATATATTTT.